Listed here are 11 T cell receptor beta chains from one sample, sequenced in a study of Ad26.COV2.S vaccination and SARS-CoV-2 variants. Treatment in this sample: roughly 19 received Ad26.COV2.S at low or high dose, single or two shots; several received placebo; per-sample allocation not given. All samples were drawn on day 63, counting from the first vaccine or placebo injection. The repertoire was sequenced with immunoSEQ multiplex PCR; TCRdb's copy has only in-frame clones and lacks some. The profile covers hundreds of thousands of clones, with about 88% appearing a single time and 2.5% to 3% taken by the ten largest. This specimen consisted of peripheral blood, obtained in a trial of Ad26.COV2.S vaccine versus placebo. These receptor sequences come from a person between 18 and 65 years old who received the Ad26.COV2.S COVID-19 vaccine or a placebo.

The J gene is TRBJ2-2, the V gene TRBV7-9, with 11 bases aligning to TRBD2. The V segment lost 0 bases and the J segment 0 bases; nucleotides outside the gene matches: 0. The CDR3 has 17 amino acids. Looked up from germline, CDR1 is SEHNR and CDR2 is FQNEAQ (reference sequence). In DNA form, the CDR3 reads TGTGCCAGCAGCTTAGCACTAGCGGGGGCGAACACCGGGGAGCTGTTTTTT. Amino acids: CASSLALAGANTGELFF.

The chain carries TRBV9 and TRBJ1-5; D is ambiguous. In germline, CDR1 is SGDLS, CDR2 YYNGEE. CDR3 length: 14 residues. The V gene lost 1 base and the J gene lost 9 bases, with 14 bases spanning the gap. The CDR3 coding sequence is TGTGCCAGCAGCGTATCGGGCGGCGGTGGGCCCCAGCATTTT. Translated, it gives CASSVSGGGGPQHF.

The chain recombines TRBV4-1 with TRBJ1-2; tentatively, D is TRBD1 (5 bases). This CDR3 contains 16 residues. V shed 3 bases and J shed 1 base, with 15 bases lying between them. The germline V gene encodes CDR1 MGHRA and CDR2 YSYEKL. The CDR3 nucleotides are TGCGCCAGCAGCCACCCGCTCGACAGTAATAACTATGGCTACACCTTC. Translation: CASSHPLDSNNYGYTF.

The chain is built from TRBV14 and TRBJ2-2; the D is unclear. The CDR3 contains 14 residues. V was trimmed by 2 bases and J by 2 bases, leaving 6 bases between them. The germline CDR1 and CDR2 sequences are SGHDN and FVKESK. CDR3 region: CASSQSRNTGELFF. CDR3 nucleotide sequence: TGTGCCAGCAGCCAATCTCGTAACACCGGGGAGCTGTTTTTT.

V usage is TRBV7-9 and J usage is TRBJ1-2, with D unclear. Germline V lookup: CDR1 SEHNR, CDR2 FQNEAQ (reference sequence). The length of the CDR3 is 13 residues. Trimming stripped 0 bases from V and 3 bases from J, with 5 bases between. DNA of the CDR3: TGTGCCAGCAGCTTAGCTGCAGACTATGGCTACACCTTC. Translation gives CASSLAADYGYTF.

DNA for the CDR3: TGTGCCAGCAGCTTTTCTGGGCCCACTGAAGCTTTCTTT. Translating gives CASSFSGPTEAFF. The chain employs TRBV7-2 and TRBJ1-1; no firm D call. V shed 3 bases and J shed 4 bases, with 9 bases lying between them. The germline gives CDR1 SGHTA, CDR2 FQGNSA. The length of the CDR3 is 13 residues.

This chain connects TRBV19 to TRBJ2-1, with TRBD2 as a possible D gene (6 bases). The germline gives CDR1 LNHDA, CDR2 SQIVND (reference sequence). This CDR3 region has 13 residues. V was clipped by 6 bases and J by 3 bases, with 9 bases between them. For the CDR3, the DNA is TGTGCCAGTAGGGTTAGCGGCTACAATGAGCAGTTCTTC. This translates into CASRVSGYNEQFF.

The chain is built from TRBV4-1 and TRBJ1-6; TRBD1 is a possible D gene (5 bases). Germline loops: CDR1 MGHRA, CDR2 YSYEKL. The ends were cut back, 2 bases at V and 5 bases at J, with 16 bases in the middle. The CDR3 has 17 residues. The CDR3: CASSQLSGTVDNSPLHF. The CDR3 DNA reads as TGCGCCAGCAGCCAACTGAGCGGGACCGTAGATAATTCACCCCTCCACTTT.

This clone has only a few counts. The rearrangement joins TRBV7-9 to TRBJ1-1; 7 positions match TRBD1. Germline V gives CDR1 SEHNR, CDR2 FQNEAQ (reference sequence). V was pared by 2 bases and J by 0 bases, with 0 bases of the junction left unmatched. The CDR3 runs to 14 residues. The CDR3 sequence: CASSLRGLNTEAFF. The CDR3 coding sequence is TGTGCCAGCAGCTTAAGGGGGCTGAACACTGAAGCTTTCTTT.

The chain employs TRBV29-1 and TRBJ2-1; 10 nucleotides agree with TRBD1. Germline CDR1 and CDR2: SQVTM and ANQGSEA. This CDR3 is 12 amino acids long. Trimming took 7 bases from V and 9 from J; bases not matched to a gene: 6. The CDR3 reads CSAGQGGREQFF. The CDR3 DNA sequence: TGCAGCGCCGGACAGGGGGGGCGTGAGCAGTTCTTC.

V gene TRBV5-4 combines with J gene TRBJ2-7; D is unclear. This CDR3 spans 15 amino acids. With 5 bases removed from V and 0 bases from J, the gap between germline ends came to 15 bases. Germline lookup yields CDR1 SGHNT and CDR2 YYREEE (reference sequence). The CDR3 DNA follows: TGTGCCAGCAGTTTTCGGACCCAGAACTCCTACGAGCAGTACTTC. Its translation: CASSFRTQNSYEQYF.